This entry lists 25 T cell receptor beta chains sequenced from one sample in a study of CD8+CD57+ T cells in acquired aplastic anemia. Only patients with CD8+CD57+ cell expansion on flow cytometry were chosen for sequencing. TCR beta VDJ and CDR3 were profiled, and genomic DNA was the template. TCRdb re-called the reads with MiXCR, one entry per CDR3 protein. The sample lists 200,000 to 300,000 distinct CDR3 sequences, about 44% occurring once. Input material: sorted CD4+, CD8+, or CD8+CD57+ T cells (not recorded which) from PBMCs. The receptors were gathered from a human donor with aplastic anemia.

This clonotype was observed at least ten times. The genes are TRBV6-1 and TRBJ2-2; 10 bases are a match to TRBD1. After removal of 1 base from V and 4 bases from J, the junction contained 0 bases not matched to a gene. The CDR3 extends over 15 amino acids. Germline values: CDR1 MNHNS, CDR2 SASEGT. CDR3: CASSEGTGGTGELFF. The CDR3 DNA is TGTGCCAGCAGTGAAGGGACAGGGGGCACCGGGGAGCTGTTTTTT.

The chain employs TRBV3-1 and TRBJ2-7; no clear D gene. Per germline, CDR1 LGHDT and CDR2 YNNKEL (reference sequence). The CDR3 is 16 amino acids. Trimming shortened V by 0 bases and J by 9 bases, and 21 bases separated the two germline ends. CDR3 nucleotides: TGTGCCAGCAGCCAAGATATCCATATCCCCCCAGCCGGGCAGTACTTC. Protein product: CASSQDIHIPPAGQYF.

Remarks on this clonotype: Being one base from a much bigger clone, this may be a read error. The chain couples TRBV5-1 to TRBJ2-5, with D possibly being TRBD2 (5 bases). The CDR3 is made up of 17 amino acids. CDR1 and CDR2 (germline): SGHRS, YFSETQ. V gave up 2 bases and J gave up 7 bases, with 24 bases separating them. The CDR3 DNA follows: TGCGCCAGCAGCTTCAACGGACTGGGCTACATTGAAGGGACCCAGTACTTC. It is translated as CASSFNGLGYIEGTQYF. Full variable domain (missing parts from reference TRBV5-1 and TRBJ2-5): KAGVTQTPRYLIKTRGQQVTLSCSPISGHRSVSWYQQTPGQGLQFLFEYFSETQRNKGNFPGRFSGRQFSNSRSEMNVSTLELGDSALYLCASSFNGLGYIEGTQYFGPGTRLLVL.

This clonotype was found many times. As DNA, the CDR3 is TGTGCCAGTAGTATAGATGAACCGATTCAGCCCCAGCATTTT. Protein sequence: CASSIDEPIQPQHF. The chain carries TRBV19 and TRBJ1-5; no reliable D call. V was clipped by 0 bases and J by 6 bases, with 9 bases between them. CDR3 length: 14 amino acids. Germline CDR1 reads LNHDA; CDR2 reads SQIVND (reference sequence).

This sequence joins TRBV7-3 and TRBJ1-6, with D uncertain. This CDR3 is built from 15 residues. V was shortened by 2 bases and J by 8 bases, with 13 bases between the two germline ends. From germline, CDR1 is SGHTA and CDR2 FQGTGA. In DNA, the CDR3 is TGTGCCAGCAGCTTACTCCGACTAGCGGATTCACCCCTCCACTTT. This encodes CASSLLRLADSPLHF.

This clonotype was seen many times. The CDR3 DNA reads TGTGCCTGGAGTGTGGTCGAGCAGTACTTC. It yields the protein CAWSVVEQYF. The genes are TRBV30 and TRBJ2-7; D not resolved. Germline V gene sequence: CDR1 GTSNPN, CDR2 SVGIG (reference sequence). The CDR3 loop spans 10 amino acids. Trimming took 0 bases from V and 6 from J, leaving 3 bases between them.

This clonotype came up a few times. V and J are TRBV12-3 or TRBV12-4 and TRBJ2-4, with D possibly TRBD2 on 7 matching bases. The CDR3 has 15 residues. The V end was cut by 3 bases, the J end by 5 bases, with 14 bases between. The CDR3 region has the DNA TGTGCCAGCAGTTTTGTGGGGGGGCCCGAAAACATTCAGTACTTC. It codes for CASSFVGGPENIQYF.

This clonotype was observed a single time. At one of its ends the junction is not consistent with the germline gene, which may arise from a read error. The rearrangement links TRBV30 to TRBJ2-1; D not resolved. CDR1 GTSNPN and CDR2 SVGIG come from the germline V gene (reference sequence). The CDR3 runs 14 residues. In DNA, the CDR3 is TGTGCCTGGAGTAGGACGATGGGCTACAACGAGCAGTTCTTC. It codes for CAWSRTMGYNEQFF.

J is TRBJ2-6 and V is TRBV2; weak D call: TRBD1 (6 bases). The CDR3 loop spans 14 amino acids. V lost 8 bases, J lost 0 bases, and 8 bases lay in between. Germline V gene sequence: CDR1 SNHLY, CDR2 FYNNEI. The CDR3 coding sequence is TGTGCCAGCGAAGGGGGCTCTGGGGCCAACGTCCTGACTTTC. Translation gives CASEGGSGANVLTF. The full variable domain, with the rest looked up from reference TRBV2 and TRBJ2-6, is EPEVTQTPSHQVTQMGQEVILRCVPISNHLYFYWYRQILGQKVEFLVSFYNNEISEKSEIFDDQFSVERPDGSNFTLKIRSTKLEDSAMYFCASEGGSGANVLTFGAGSRLTVL.

V is TRBV7-2 and J is TRBJ1-2, with TRBD1 matching over 7 bases. Germline assignment: CDR1 SGHTA and CDR2 FQGNSA. V was pared by 1 base and J by 4 bases, with 3 bases of the junction left unmatched. The CDR3 has 14 residues. This CDR3 is CASSLGSGGYGYTF. DNA of the CDR3: TGTGCCAGCAGCTTAGGATCAGGGGGCTATGGCTACACCTTC.

There are many counts of this clonotype. The chain carries TRBV5-5 and TRBJ1-2, with D unresolved. Looked up from germline, CDR1 is SGHKS and CDR2 is YYEKEE (reference sequence). V shed 0 bases and J shed 2 bases, with 14 bases lying between them. This CDR3 region has 16 residues. The CDR3 protein is CASSLEVHGENYGYTF. DNA of the CDR3: TGTGCCAGCAGCTTGGAGGTTCATGGGGAAAACTATGGCTACACCTTC.

The gene calls are TRBV6-1 and TRBJ2-3; 11 nucleotides align to TRBD2. This CDR3 has 17 amino acids. V shed 7 bases, J shed 5 bases, and the junction held 14 bases outside the gene matches. The germline gives CDR1 MNHNS, CDR2 SASEGT. CDR3 in DNA: TGTGCCAGCACCCTAAAACGTAGCGGGGGGGCTTTAGATACGCAGTATTTT. Encoded protein: CASTLKRSGGALDTQYF.

This clonotype was found many times. The rearrangement uses TRBV10-2 and TRBJ1-1, with a tentative D call TRBD1 (5 bases). The CDR3 is 12 amino acids. V dropped 7 bases and J dropped 1 base, with 7 bases sitting between them. Germline V lookup: CDR1 WSHSY, CDR2 SAAADI. CDR3 sequence: CASTDRNTEAFF. CDR3 nucleotides: TGCGCCAGCACAGACAGGAACACTGAAGCTTTCTTT.

The sample holds one count of this clonotype. A single base separates this from a much larger clone, so it may be a read error. V usage is TRBV5-1 and J usage is TRBJ2-7, with a possible D match to TRBD2 (7 bases). Germline V gene data show CDR1 as SGHRS and CDR2 as YFSETQ. CDR3 length: 12 amino acids. This CDR3 reads CACNSLGGAQYF. The CDR3 coding sequence is TGTGCCTGCAACTCCCTGGGGGGGGCGCAGTACTTC.

There are many counts of this clonotype. The genes are TRBV6-5 and TRBJ1-6; D gene ambiguous. The CDR3 runs 13 residues. V dropped 0 bases and J dropped 10 bases, with 7 bases sitting between them. Germline assignment: CDR1 MNHEY and CDR2 SVGAGI. The CDR3 sequence is CASSYSTASPLHF. In nucleotides, the CDR3 is TGTGCCAGCAGTTACTCCACGGCATCACCCCTCCACTTT.

This sequence joins TRBV10-2 and TRBJ2-7, with D uncertain. The CDR3 runs 16 residues. Per the germline V gene, CDR1 is WSHSY and CDR2 is SAAADI. The ends were cut back, 0 bases at V and 3 bases at J, with 15 bases in the middle. Here the CDR3 reads CASSESYRVKDYEQYF. The CDR3 DNA reads TGCGCCAGCAGTGAGTCGTATCGGGTGAAAGACTACGAGCAGTACTTC.

The sample holds many counts of this clonotype. This sequence joins TRBV7-9 and TRBJ2-1; D could derive from TRBD1 or TRBD2 (5 bases each). The CDR3 is 15 residues long. The germline gives CDR1 SEHNR, CDR2 FQNEAQ (reference sequence). Trimming shortened V by 4 bases and J by 2 bases, and 12 bases separated the two germline ends. This CDR3 reads CASSSAGTAYNEQFF. CDR3 DNA: TGTGCCAGCAGCTCAGCCGGGACGGCCTACAATGAGCAGTTCTTC.

The gene calls are TRBV24-1 and TRBJ2-5; 13 nucleotides line up with TRBD2. The germline V gene encodes CDR1 KGHDR and CDR2 SFDVKD. The CDR3 loop spans 16 amino acids. The V segment lost 4 bases and the J segment 4 bases; nucleotides outside the gene matches: 5. The CDR3 sequence: CATSDLTSGRLETQYF. CDR3 nucleotide sequence: TGTGCCACCAGTGACCTGACTAGCGGGAGGTTAGAGACCCAGTACTTC.

V gene TRBV19 combines with J gene TRBJ2-5; tentative D call: TRBD2 (7 bases). The germline V gene has CDR1 LNHDA and CDR2 SQIVND (reference sequence). The ends were cut back, 5 bases at V and 2 bases at J, with 18 bases in the middle. The CDR3 length is 16 residues. Written as DNA, the CDR3 is TGTGCCAGTAGTTCCTCTGGCGGGGGCCCTCAAGAGACCCAGTACTTC. Encoded protein: CASSSSGGGPQETQYF.

This chain links TRBV5-6 with TRBJ1-6; D gene ambiguous. The length of the CDR3 is 21 residues. Trimming removed 2 bases from V and 0 bases from J, with 24 bases in between. Per germline, CDR1 SGHDT and CDR2 YYEEEE. The CDR3 nucleotides read TGTGCCAGCAGCTTATCTCGGGCGGTAAAAAAACGGCACTCCTATAATTCACCCCTCCACTTT. Residues: CASSLSRAVKKRHSYNSPLHF.

This clonotype was recorded many times. V is TRBV6-5 and J is TRBJ1-1, with 7 bases fitting TRBD1. Germline V gene lookup returns CDR1 MNHEY and CDR2 SVGAGI. V lost 7 bases, J lost 2 bases, and 7 bases stayed unmatched. The CDR3 has 14 residues. The CDR3 reads CASTPGGANTEAFF. The DNA for the CDR3 is TGTGCCAGCACCCCAGGGGGAGCAAACACTGAAGCTTTCTTT.

Many counts were recorded for this clonotype. The chain employs TRBV7-3 and TRBJ2-3, with TRBD2 matching 8 bases. The CDR3 has 13 residues. The germline V gene has CDR1 SGHTA and CDR2 FQGTGA. Trimming removed 5 bases from V and 6 bases from J; junction bases left unmatched: 4. The CDR3 DNA reads TGTGCCAGCAGCCACGGGGGGGCGGATACGCAGTATTTT. Protein: CASSHGGADTQYF.

The J gene is TRBJ1-2, the V gene TRBV20-1; possible D gene TRBD1, 5 bases. CDR1 is DFQATT, CDR2 SNEGSKA, per germline (reference sequence). The CDR3 consists of 15 residues. Trimming pared 3 bases from V and 4 bases from J, leaving 18 bases between. Written as DNA, the CDR3 is TGCAGTGCTAGTTTTGTAGCGGGGGAAAGCTATGGCTACACCTTC. Protein: CSASFVAGESYGYTF.

At least ten counts were recorded for this clonotype. V gene TRBV5-5 combines with J gene TRBJ2-5; 11 nucleotides line up with TRBD2. Trimming removed 4 bases from V and 4 bases from J; junction bases left unmatched: 9. This CDR3 region has 16 residues. The germline V gene has CDR1 SGHKS and CDR2 YYEKEE (reference sequence). CDR3: CASSQIAGGPRETQYF. The DNA of the CDR3 is TGTGCCAGCAGCCAGATAGCGGGAGGGCCTCGAGAGACCCAGTACTTC. Full variable domain (remainder filled in from reference TRBV5-5 and TRBJ2-5): DAGVTQSPTHLIKTRGQQVTLRCSPISGHKSVSWYQQVLGQGPQFIFQYYEKEERGRGNFPDRFSARQFPNYSSELNVNALLLGDSALYLCASSQIAGGPRETQYFGPGTRLLVL.

This sequence joins TRBV10-3 and TRBJ2-1; TRBD1 might be the D (6 bases). The V gene's germline CDR1 is ENHRY and CDR2 SYGVKD. CDR3 length equals 17 residues. Trimming left V 5 bases short and J 6 bases short, with 23 bases between. The CDR3 region has the DNA TGTGCCATCAGTTGGACCAGCGGCCTCCAACAGGGCAATGAGCAGTTCTTC. It specifies CAISWTSGLQQGNEQFF.